These 27 T cell receptor beta chains share one sample of origin, sequenced in a study of cytomegalovirus exposure and HLA in healthy donors. This PCR relied on a set of 60 Vbeta primers and 13 Jbeta primers. Measured with immunoSEQ multiplex PCR; TCRdb has only the in-frame clones, and not every one. The table records 80,000 to 90,000 clones, about 75% of them present only once. The sequencing sample was made of PBMCs. The receptor set was obtained from a man aged 40-50 years in good health and CMV-seronegative.

This chain uses TRBV5-4 with TRBJ2-5; 7 bases map to TRBD2. The J segment lost 3 bases and the V segment lost 1 base, leaving 0 bases of the junction unmatched. The CDR3 is 13 residues long. Germline V gene lookup returns CDR1 SGHNT and CDR2 YYREEE (reference sequence). The CDR3 DNA sequence: TGTGCCAGCAGCTTGACTAGCGAAGAGACCCAGTACTTC. Its protein is CASSLTSEETQYF.

This clone appeared once. As DNA, the CDR3 is TGTGCCAGCGGGGAGGGGATGGAGACCCAGTACTTC. It specifies CASGEGMETQYF. This rearrangement joins TRBV7-8 to TRBJ2-5; 7 bases are a match to TRBD2. Germline V gene data show CDR1 as SGHVS and CDR2 as FQNEAQ. The CDR3 contains 12 residues. J lost 5 bases, V lost 8 bases, and 5 bases had no gene match.

V usage is TRBV6-5 and J usage is TRBJ1-1; D unclear. V shed 8 bases and J shed 5 bases, with 9 bases lying between them. There are 11 residues in the CDR3. Germline V gene data show CDR1 as MNHEY and CDR2 as SVGAGI. This CDR3 reads CASGGMTEAFF. The CDR3 coding sequence is TGTGCCAGCGGAGGGATGACTGAAGCTTTCTTT.

A single count supports this clone. CDR3 nucleotides: TGTGCCAGCAGCTCCCCGCGGAATAGCGGGAGGTTCTTAACCTACAATGAGCAGTTCTTC. Translating gives CASSSPRNSGRFLTYNEQFF. The chain employs TRBV9 and TRBJ2-1; 10 bases line up with TRBD2. With V trimmed by 4 bases and J by 2 bases, 18 bases remained unmatched. This CDR3 region has 20 residues. Looked up from germline, CDR1 is SGDLS and CDR2 is YYNGEE.

This clone was observed a handful of times. The rearrangement links TRBV5-3 to TRBJ2-4; 8 bases are a match to TRBD2. TRBV5-3 is sorted into the ORF group, with uncertain function. The CDR3 sequence is 15 residues long. V was pared by 5 bases and J by 2 bases, with 6 bases of the junction left unmatched. CDR3 amino acids: CARSRGGRSKNIQYF. CDR3 coding DNA: TGTGCCAGAAGTCGGGGGGGCCGGTCCAAAAACATTCAGTACTTC.

The gene calls are TRBV6-1 and TRBJ1-5; D might be TRBD1 (5 bases). Trimming cost V 3 bases and J 2 bases, with 11 bases left between them. From germline, CDR1 is MNHNS and CDR2 SASEGT. The CDR3 is 15 residues long. In nucleotides, the CDR3 is TGTGCCAGCAGTGACGGACAACCTGGCAATCAGCCCCAGCATTTT. This codes for CASSDGQPGNQPQHF.

This chain uses TRBV28 with TRBJ1-5; TRBD1 agrees at 10 bases. With 2 bases clipped from V and 1 base from J, the junction kept 5 bases outside the gene matches. In germline, CDR1 is MDHEN, CDR2 SYDVKM. The CDR3 covers 17 residues. CDR3 sequence reads: CASSLPTGGWSNQPQHF. CDR3 in DNA: TGTGCCAGCAGTTTACCGACAGGGGGCTGGAGCAATCAGCCCCAGCATTTT.

The gene calls are TRBV5-1 and TRBJ2-2; TRBD2 matches 12 bases. The V and J ends lost 3 bases and 5 bases, in that order; junction bases with no gene match: 11. The CDR3 length is 18 residues. Germline V lookup: CDR1 SGHRS, CDR2 YFSETQ. CDR3 nucleotides: TGCGCCAGCAGCTCCAGGACTAGCGGGACTAGGGGGACCGGGGAGCTGTTTTTT. It encodes CASSSRTSGTRGTGELFF.

The rearrangement links TRBV4-1 to TRBJ1-3, with a tentative D call TRBD1 (6 bases). Germline assignment: CDR1 MGHRA and CDR2 YSYEKL. The CDR3 consists of 18 residues. The ends were cut back, 0 bases at V and 3 bases at J, with 18 bases in the middle. This CDR3 reads CASSQDRGARRLGNTIYF. The CDR3 DNA is TGCGCCAGCAGCCAAGATCGGGGGGCCCGCCGACTTGGAAACACCATATATTTT.

This chain uses TRBV7-2 with TRBJ2-7, with a tentative D call TRBD1 (5 bases). V lost 5 bases and J lost 7, with 18 bases in between. The CDR3 loop spans 14 amino acids. Germline V gene sequence: CDR1 SGHTA, CDR2 FQGNSA. The DNA of the CDR3 is TGTGCCAGCAGCGTACAGGCAGCAGCCTGGGAGCAGTACTTC. The encoded protein is CASSVQAAAWEQYF.

This CDR3 is CASSWGRLAYEQYF. The DNA for the CDR3 is TGTGCCAGCAGTTGGGGCCGGCTAGCGTACGAGCAGTACTTC. This chain uses TRBV6-5 with TRBJ2-7; weak D call: TRBD2 (6 bases). Per germline, CDR1 MNHEY and CDR2 SVGAGI. Trimming left V 4 bases short and J 4 bases short, with 14 bases between. This CDR3 has 14 residues.

The chain recombines TRBV7-9 with TRBJ2-3, with a weak D call TRBD1 (5 bases). V was trimmed by 6 bases and J by 6 bases, leaving 22 bases between them. This CDR3 contains 16 residues. CDR1 SEHNR and CDR2 FQNEAQ come from the germline V gene (reference sequence). The CDR3 DNA follows: TGTGCCAGCAGAGAAACACAGGACCAGCCATTCGATACGCAGTATTTT. This translates into CASRETQDQPFDTQYF.

The rearrangement links TRBV19 to TRBJ1-4, with TRBD1 identical over 8 bases. Germline lookup yields CDR1 LNHDA and CDR2 SQIVND (reference sequence). The CDR3 spans 14 residues. V shed 7 bases, J shed 6 bases, and the junction held 7 bases outside the gene matches. CDR3 sequence: CASTATGVDEKLFF. CDR3 in DNA: TGTGCCAGTACCGCGACAGGGGTTGATGAAAAACTGTTTTTT.

J is TRBJ1-4 and V is TRBV14, with D perhaps matching TRBD1 (5 bases). The CDR3 totals 12 residues. The V gene lost 1 base and the J gene lost 15 bases, with 12 bases spanning the gap. Germline V CDR1 and CDR2: SGHDN, FVKESK. CDR3 residues: CASSQVGQRLFF. The CDR3 DNA reads as TGTGCCAGCAGCCAAGTAGGACAAAGGTTGTTTTTT.

This clone was picked up a small number of times. The gene calls are TRBV4-1 and TRBJ1-2; D gene unclear. V was cut by 0 bases and J by 10 bases, with 15 bases left in between. CDR1 is MGHRA, CDR2 YSYEKL, per germline. The CDR3 covers 14 residues. The CDR3 loop reads CASSQEGGWRHYTF. The CDR3 DNA is TGCGCCAGCAGCCAAGAAGGAGGATGGAGACACTACACCTTC.

The chain carries TRBV28 and TRBJ1-2; D may be TRBD1 (6 bases). Germline CDR1 reads MDHEN; CDR2 reads SYDVKM. Trimming shortened V by 5 bases and J by 6 bases, and 13 bases separated the two germline ends. The CDR3 is 13 amino acids. CDR3 region: CASSLGQRHGYTF. CDR3 bases: TGTGCCAGCAGTCTTGGACAGAGACATGGCTACACCTTC.

CDR3 nucleotide sequence: TGCAGCGCGATTATAACCTTACTATCAGATACGCAGTATTTT. Amino acids: CSAIITLLSDTQYF. J is TRBJ2-3 and V is TRBV29-1, with D unclear. The germline CDR1 and CDR2 sequences are SQVTM and ANQGSEA. The CDR3 length is 14 residues. V lost 7 bases to trimming and J lost 4 bases, with 18 bases between them.

The rearrangement uses TRBV10-3 and TRBJ1-2; 7 nucleotides match TRBD1. From germline, CDR1 is ENHRY and CDR2 SYGVKD. The CDR3 covers 15 residues. V gave up 4 bases and J gave up 8 bases; unmatched junction bases: 13. Written as DNA, the CDR3 is TGTGCCATCAGTGGGACCGTTGACAGGGTAAGCGGCTACACCTTC. Encoded protein: CAISGTVDRVSGYTF.

This clone was detected a few times. The V gene is TRBV28, the J gene TRBJ1-2, with a possible D match to TRBD1 (6 bases). The CDR3 loop spans 15 amino acids. V was clipped by 5 bases and J by 0 bases, with 13 bases between them. Germline V gene sequence: CDR1 MDHEN, CDR2 SYDVKM. The CDR3 region is CASSPTDRANYGYTF. In nucleotides, the CDR3 is TGTGCCAGCAGTCCCACGGACAGAGCTAACTATGGCTACACCTTC.

The chain couples TRBV27 to TRBJ2-7; 7 bases fit TRBD1. CDR1 is MNHEY and CDR2 is SMNVEV in the germline V gene (reference sequence). This CDR3 contains 15 residues. V shed 5 bases, J shed 1 base, and the junction held 8 bases outside the gene matches. CDR3 sequence (DNA): TGTGCCAGCAGTCCTCTAGGGACAGCATCCTACGAGCAGTACTTC. It specifies CASSPLGTASYEQYF.

This chain's CDR3 is CASSMEGAAYEQYF. The CDR3 nucleotides are TGTGCCAGTAGTATGGAGGGGGCCGCCTACGAGCAGTACTTC. The chain is built from TRBV19 and TRBJ2-7; a possible D gene is TRBD1 (7 bases). The length of the CDR3 is 14 residues. Trimming removed 3 bases from V and 2 bases from J, with 11 bases in between. The germline V gene has CDR1 LNHDA and CDR2 SQIVND (reference sequence).

This clone was detected only a few times. The chain links TRBV6-5 to TRBJ2-7; D not certain. Germline V lookup: CDR1 MNHEY, CDR2 SVGAGI. CDR3 length: 14 residues. The V gene lost 2 bases and the J gene lost 0 bases, with 8 bases spanning the gap. CDR3 nucleotides: TGTGCCAGCAGTTACGGGCAGTTCTCCTACGAGCAGTACTTC. It specifies CASSYGQFSYEQYF.

This chain joins TRBV6-1 and TRBJ1-1; the D is unclear. CDR1 and CDR2 from the germline V gene are MNHNS and SASEGT. The CDR3 covers 12 residues. Between the trimmed V and J ends, which lost 6 bases and 4 bases, there was a span of 9 bases. The CDR3 region is CASRLGGTEAFF. The CDR3 coding sequence is TGTGCCAGCAGACTTGGTGGCACTGAAGCTTTCTTT.

The V gene is TRBV7-8, the J gene TRBJ1-2; 11 bases fit TRBD1. The CDR3 contains 17 residues. CDR1 SGHVS and CDR2 FQNEAQ come from the germline V gene. V gave up 2 bases and J gave up 8 bases; unmatched junction bases: 13. The CDR3 DNA follows: TGTGCCAGCAGCTTACGATCCAGGACAGGGGGCGTGGTAGGCTACACCTTC. Translated, it gives CASSLRSRTGGVVGYTF.

The chain joins TRBV29-1 to TRBJ1-2; 10 nucleotides align to TRBD1. This CDR3 has 14 amino acids. Germline assignment: CDR1 SQVTM and CDR2 ANQGSEA. V shed 5 bases and J 5 bases; nucleotides not matched to a gene: 8. This CDR3 is CSVRDRGLLYGYTF. The CDR3 bases are TGCAGCGTTCGTGACAGGGGGCTCTTATATGGCTACACCTTC.

This clone occurred once. The V gene is TRBV27, the J gene TRBJ2-2; a weak D match, TRBD2 (6 bases). Germline-derived CDR1 and CDR2 are MNHEY and SMNVEV (reference sequence). The V and J ends lost 5 bases and 5 bases respectively, with 15 bases between them. This CDR3 spans 15 amino acids. This CDR3 reads CASSRDSPRTGELFF. The DNA for the CDR3 is TGTGCCAGCAGTCGGGACTCCCCCAGGACCGGGGAGCTGTTTTTT.

This clone is a singleton in its sample. This chain uses TRBV29-1 with TRBJ2-1; no clear D. V was pared by 8 bases and J by 6 bases, with 11 bases between. CDR3 length equals 11 residues. Germline CDR1 reads SQVTM; CDR2 reads ANQGSEA. The CDR3 region is CSFRSGNEQFF. The CDR3 DNA reads as TGCAGCTTCCGTTCGGGCAATGAGCAGTTCTTC.